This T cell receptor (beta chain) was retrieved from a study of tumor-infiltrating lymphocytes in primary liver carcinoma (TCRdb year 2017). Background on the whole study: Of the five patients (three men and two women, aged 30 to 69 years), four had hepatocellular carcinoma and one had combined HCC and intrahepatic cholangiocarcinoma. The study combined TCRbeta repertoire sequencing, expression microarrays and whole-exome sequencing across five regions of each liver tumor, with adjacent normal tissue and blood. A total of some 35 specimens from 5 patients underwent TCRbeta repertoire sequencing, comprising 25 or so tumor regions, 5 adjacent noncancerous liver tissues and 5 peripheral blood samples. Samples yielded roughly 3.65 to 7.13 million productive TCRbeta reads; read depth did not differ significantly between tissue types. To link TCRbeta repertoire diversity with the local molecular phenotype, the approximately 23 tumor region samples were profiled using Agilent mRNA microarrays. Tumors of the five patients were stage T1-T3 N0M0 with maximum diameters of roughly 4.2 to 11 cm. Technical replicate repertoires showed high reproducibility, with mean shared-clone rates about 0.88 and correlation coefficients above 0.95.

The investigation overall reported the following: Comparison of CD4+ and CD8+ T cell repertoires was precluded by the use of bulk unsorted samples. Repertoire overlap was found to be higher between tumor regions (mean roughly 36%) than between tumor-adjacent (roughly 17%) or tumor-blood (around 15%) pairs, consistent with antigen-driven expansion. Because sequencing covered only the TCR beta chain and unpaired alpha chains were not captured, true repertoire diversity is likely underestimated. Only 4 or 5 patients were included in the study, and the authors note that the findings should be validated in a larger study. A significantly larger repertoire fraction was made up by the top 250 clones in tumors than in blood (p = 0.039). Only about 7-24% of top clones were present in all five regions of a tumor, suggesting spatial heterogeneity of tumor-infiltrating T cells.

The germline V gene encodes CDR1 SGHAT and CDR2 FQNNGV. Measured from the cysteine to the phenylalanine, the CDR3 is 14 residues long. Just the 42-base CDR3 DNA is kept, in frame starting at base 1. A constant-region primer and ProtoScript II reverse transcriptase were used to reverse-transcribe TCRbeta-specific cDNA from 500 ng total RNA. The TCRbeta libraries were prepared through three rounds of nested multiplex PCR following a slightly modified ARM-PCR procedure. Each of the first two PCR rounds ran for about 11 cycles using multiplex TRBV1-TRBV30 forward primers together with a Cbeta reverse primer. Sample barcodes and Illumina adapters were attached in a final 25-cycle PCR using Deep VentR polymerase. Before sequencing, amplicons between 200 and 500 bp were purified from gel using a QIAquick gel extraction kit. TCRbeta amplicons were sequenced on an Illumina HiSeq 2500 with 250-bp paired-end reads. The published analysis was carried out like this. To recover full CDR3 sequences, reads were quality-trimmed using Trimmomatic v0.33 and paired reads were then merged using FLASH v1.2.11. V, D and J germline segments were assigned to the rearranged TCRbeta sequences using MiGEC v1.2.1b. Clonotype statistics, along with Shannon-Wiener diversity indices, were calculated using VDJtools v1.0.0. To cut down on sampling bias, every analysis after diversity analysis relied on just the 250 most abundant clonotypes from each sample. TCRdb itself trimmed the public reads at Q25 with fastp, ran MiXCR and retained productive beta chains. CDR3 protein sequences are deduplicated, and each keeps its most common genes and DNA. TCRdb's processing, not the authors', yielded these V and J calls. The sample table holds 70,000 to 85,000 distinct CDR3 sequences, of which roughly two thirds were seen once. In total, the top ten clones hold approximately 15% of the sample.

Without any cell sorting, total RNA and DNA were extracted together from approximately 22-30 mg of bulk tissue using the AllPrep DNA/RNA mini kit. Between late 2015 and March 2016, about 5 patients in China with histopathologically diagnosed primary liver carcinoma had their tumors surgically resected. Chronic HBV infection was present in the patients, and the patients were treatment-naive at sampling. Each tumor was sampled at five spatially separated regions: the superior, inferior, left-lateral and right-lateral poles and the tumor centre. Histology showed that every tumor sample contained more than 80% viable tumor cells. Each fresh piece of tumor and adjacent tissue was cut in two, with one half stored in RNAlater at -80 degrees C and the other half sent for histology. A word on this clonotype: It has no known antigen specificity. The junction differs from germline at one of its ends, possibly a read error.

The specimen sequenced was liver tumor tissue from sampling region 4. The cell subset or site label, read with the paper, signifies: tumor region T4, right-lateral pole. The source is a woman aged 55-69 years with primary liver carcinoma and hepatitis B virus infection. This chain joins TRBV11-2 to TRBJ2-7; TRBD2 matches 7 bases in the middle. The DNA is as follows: TGTGCCGGCATCTTAGAGCGGGGAGGAGGAGGGCAGTATTTC. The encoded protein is CAGILERGGGGQYF.